The entry that follows covers one T cell receptor beta chain sequence. What this receptor recognizes is not known. There are no base qualities to consult, and no much larger clone falls within one base. Unmatched junction bases come to 11, with V trimmed by 5 bases and J by 7 bases. Including the terminal cysteine and phenylalanine, the CDR3 comprises 16 residues. This entry keeps only the CDR3 DNA: 48 bases, framed from base 1. In the germline V gene, CDR1 corresponds to SGHTA and CDR2 to FQGNSA. These data come from a study of control samples from healthy donors and cancer patients (dated by TCRdb to the early 2020s). Receptor libraries were prepared by the immunoSEQ multiplex PCR assay. TCRdb obtained this table from immuneACCESS and retained in-frame rearrangements with V and J assigned. These tables miss some clones; where compared with another copy, unresolved V genes account for less than half of the shortfall, and the remainder is unexplained. The table for this sample lists roughly 150,000 clones; 88% of them were counted only once. The ten largest make up over 1.5% of the sample.

The sequence links TRBV7-2 to TRBJ2-2, with 9 junctional bases fitting TRBD1. Sequencing was performed on blood. The receptor was derived from a man aged 18 to 30 in good health. CDR3 protein: CASSQRDREGIGELFF. The nucleotide sequence is TGTGCCAGCAGCCAGAGGGACAGGGAAGGGATCGGGGAGCTGTTTTTT.